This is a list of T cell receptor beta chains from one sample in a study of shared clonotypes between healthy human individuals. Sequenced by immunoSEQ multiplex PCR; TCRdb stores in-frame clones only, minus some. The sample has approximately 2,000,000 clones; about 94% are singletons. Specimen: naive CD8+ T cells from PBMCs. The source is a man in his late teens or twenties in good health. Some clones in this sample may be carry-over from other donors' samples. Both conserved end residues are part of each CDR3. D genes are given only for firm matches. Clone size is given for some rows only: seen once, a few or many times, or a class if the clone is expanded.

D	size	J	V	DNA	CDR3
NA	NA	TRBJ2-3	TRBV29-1	TGCAGCGTTGAAGACGGGAGCACAGATACGCAGTATTTT	CSVEDGSTDTQYF
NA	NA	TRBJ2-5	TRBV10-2	TGCGCCAGCACCATAACAGGGGAGGTTGAGACCCAGTACTTC	CASTITGEVETQYF
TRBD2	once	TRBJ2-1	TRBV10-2	TGCGCCAGCAATACCGGGAGGACCAATGAGCAGTTCTTC	CASNTGRTNEQFF
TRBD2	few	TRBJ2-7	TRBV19	TGTGCCAGTAGTAGACTAGCGGGAGCCTACGAGCAGTACTTC	CASSRLAGAYEQYF
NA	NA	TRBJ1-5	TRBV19	TGTGCCAGTAGCCCATCAGATTATAGCAATCAGCCCCAGCATTTT	CASSPSDYSNQPQHF
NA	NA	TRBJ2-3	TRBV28	TGTGCCAGCAGTTTATTCCGGGGGACAGATACGCAGTATTTT	CASSLFRGTDTQYF
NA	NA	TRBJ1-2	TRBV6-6	TGTGCCAGCACGGGGGGGCGTTATTATGGCTACACCTTC	CASTGGRYYGYTF
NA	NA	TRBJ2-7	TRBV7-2	TGTGCCAGCAGCCCTAGGACGGGCGGGTACAAGTACGAGCAGTACTTC	CASSPRTGGYKYEQYF
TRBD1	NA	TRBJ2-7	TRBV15	TGTGCCACCAGCGTAGGACAGGGGAGCTCCTACGAGCAGTACTTC	CATSVGQGSSYEQYF
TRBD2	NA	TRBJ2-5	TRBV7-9	TGTGCCAGCAGCCCCCCGGGACTAGCGAGGACCCAGTACTTC	CASSPPGLARTQYF
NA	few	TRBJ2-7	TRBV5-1	TGCGCCAGCCGACAGAAGAGCTCCTACGAGCAGTACTTC	CASRQKSSYEQYF
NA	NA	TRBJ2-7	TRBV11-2	TGTGCCAGCAGCTTAGATCAGGTAGTACTAGGGGACTACGAGCAGTACTTC	CASSLDQVVLGDYEQYF
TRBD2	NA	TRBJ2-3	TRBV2	TGTGCCAGCAGGGGTGGGACTATCTTTGAATTGTATTTT	CASRGGTIFELYF
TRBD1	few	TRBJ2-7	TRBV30	TGTGCCTGGTCTCCGGGACAGGGGTACGAGCAGTACTTC	CAWSPGQGYEQYF
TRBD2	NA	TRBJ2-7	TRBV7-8	TGTGCCAGCAGCCCGGGACTAGCGGGTTCCTACGAGCAGTACTTC	CASSPGLAGSYEQYF
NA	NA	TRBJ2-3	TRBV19	TGTGCCAGTAGTACTTCTAGCACAGATACGCAGTATTTT	CASSTSSTDTQYF
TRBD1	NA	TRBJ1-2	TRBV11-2	TGTGCCAGCAGCTTAGGACAGGGGCCTTTCTATGGCTACACCTTC	CASSLGQGPFYGYTF
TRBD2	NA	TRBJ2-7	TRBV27	TGTGCCAGCAGTTGGGGGCGGGAGGCCTACGAGCAGTACTTC	CASSWGREAYEQYF
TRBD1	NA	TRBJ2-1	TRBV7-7	TGTGCCAGCAGCATATCCCGGGACAGGGACAATGAGCAGTTCTTC	CASSISRDRDNEQFF
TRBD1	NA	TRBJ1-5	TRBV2	TGTGCCAGCAGTCCCGGACAGGGTGCCAATCAGCCCCAGCATTTT	CASSPGQGANQPQHF
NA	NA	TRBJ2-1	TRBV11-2	TGTGCCAGCAGCTTAGTTTCCGATGAGCAGTTCTTC	CASSLVSDEQFF
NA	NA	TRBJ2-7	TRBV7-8	TGTGCCAGCAGCGCTCCTCTAAGGCGCTACGAGCAGTACTTC	CASSAPLRRYEQYF
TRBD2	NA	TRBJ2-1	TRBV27	TGTGCCAGCAGTTTCCTAGCGGGAACCAATGAGCAGTTCTTC	CASSFLAGTNEQFF
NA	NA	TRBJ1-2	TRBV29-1	TGCAGCGTTTATGGACAGCCGGGGTATGGCTACACCTTC	CSVYGQPGYGYTF
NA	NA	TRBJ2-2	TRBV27	TGTGCCAGCAGTTCTCACGAGACATTGAACACCGGGGAGCTGTTTTTT	CASSSHETLNTGELFF
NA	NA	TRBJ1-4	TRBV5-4	TGTGCCAGCAGCTCGACATGGGATGAAAAACTGTTTTTT	CASSSTWDEKLFF
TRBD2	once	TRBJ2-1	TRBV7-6	TGTGCCAGCAGCTTAGGGGCTAGCGGGAGAGGCTATGAGCAGTTCTTC	CASSLGASGRGYEQFF